These 12 T cell receptor beta chains originate from one sample sequenced in a study of Graves' ophthalmopathy and Graves' hyperthyroidism listed by TCRdb under 2018. The reads were generated on an Illumina HiSeq 2000. TCR beta CDR3 regions were amplified from RNA transcripts for repertoire sequencing. A first-round RT-PCR used HTBI primers with the Qiagen OneStep RT-PCR kit, followed by a second-round multiplex PCR, size selection and purification. TCRdb cleaned the public reads at Q25 with fastp, built clones with MiXCR and kept in-frame beta chains. Identical CDR3 protein sequences are pooled into one entry, listed with their most common genes and DNA. The sample records 900,000 to 1,200,000 distinct CDR3 sequences, about 38% of which are singletons. The ten largest make up over 8.5% of the sample. Material: peripheral blood or thyroid tissue (not recorded which). Receptors originate from an adult man with Graves' hyperthyroidism.

This clonotype was seen a few times. CDR3 bases: TGTGCCAGCAGCCAAGGGGCGCAGAACACTGAAGCTTTCTTT. This translates into CASSQGAQNTEAFF. The V and J genes are TRBV4-2 and TRBJ1-1; no definite D call. Germline CDR1 is LGHNA and CDR2 is YNFKEQ. The CDR3 has 14 residues. With 1 base removed from V and 1 base from J, the gap between germline ends came to 7 bases.

This chain links TRBV20-1 with TRBJ2-5, with D perhaps TRBD1 (6 bases). Germline V gene lookup returns CDR1 DFQATT and CDR2 SNEGSKA (reference sequence). V lost 6 bases and J lost 5, with 16 bases in between. The CDR3 contains 13 residues. This CDR3 reads CSAGAELYETQYF. The CDR3 DNA follows: TGCAGTGCGGGGGCAGAACTGTACGAGACCCAGTACTTC.

This clonotype was seen at least ten times. The chain carries TRBV12-3 or TRBV12-4 and TRBJ1-6; D gene ambiguous. V was pared by 5 bases and J by 6 bases, with 17 bases between. The CDR3 contains 16 residues. CDR3 coding DNA: TGTGCCAGCAGTCCTGGGAGGGAATCGGCTAATTCACCCCTCCACTTT. Translating gives CASSPGRESANSPLHF.

Note on this clonotype: It may be a read error: a sequence one base away is much more abundant. The chain couples TRBV6-5 to TRBJ1-5, with 10 bases matching TRBD1. Germline assignment: CDR1 MNHEY and CDR2 SVGAGI. J lost 2 bases, V lost 6 bases, and 4 bases had no gene match. The CDR3 runs 15 residues. CDR3 sequence: CASRPGTGGNQPQHF. CDR3 DNA: TGTGCCAGCAGGCCCGGGACAGGGGGCAATCAGCCCCAGCATTTT.

This clonotype was seen repeatedly, ten times or more. The chain combines TRBV7-2 with TRBJ1-5; 7 bases match TRBD1. The CDR3 contains 14 residues. CDR1 and CDR2 (germline): SGHTA, FQGNSA. Losses at the gene ends were 7 bases for V and 2 bases for J; bases not matched to a gene: 5. The CDR3 region has the DNA TGTGCCAGCAAAAGACAGGGAGGCAATCAGCCCCAGCATTTT. Protein sequence: CASKRQGGNQPQHF.

A note on this clonotype: The CDR3 ends on some other residue instead of the conserved phenylalanine or tryptophan, so this is likely a read error. The limits of the CDR3 on the DNA are not certain, so only TCRdb's listed CDR3 is given. The chain employs TRBV7-2 and TRBJ2-7; the table calls TRBD2, which could not be checked here. The CDR3 comprises 16 residues, both ends counted. The germline V gene has CDR1 SGHTA and CDR2 FQGNSA. The CDR3 loop is CASSFSRLAGGFSGPL.

This chain connects TRBV10-3 to TRBJ2-7, with D maybe TRBD1 (5 bases). Germline CDR1 and CDR2: ENHRY and SYGVKD. This CDR3 has 15 residues. The V and J ends lost 6 bases and 4 bases respectively, with 19 bases between them. The CDR3 protein is CAISDSGPWSYEQYF. CDR3 sequence (DNA): TGTGCCATCAGCGACTCAGGGCCTTGGTCATACGAGCAGTACTTC.

This chain joins TRBV29-1 and TRBJ1-2; TRBD1 is a possible D gene (5 bases). Germline lookup yields CDR1 SQVTM and CDR2 ANQGSEA. The ends were cut back, 5 bases at V and 4 bases at J, with 14 bases in the middle. The CDR3 length is 13 residues. The CDR3 reads CSVKWTSGYGYTF. The CDR3 DNA reads TGCAGCGTTAAATGGACATCGGGCTATGGCTACACCTTC.

This clonotype has a count of ten or more. The chain's CDR3 is CASSLGGDTQPQHF. CDR3 nucleotide sequence: TGCGCCAGCAGCTTGGGCGGGGACACTCAGCCCCAGCATTTT. V is TRBV5-1 and J is TRBJ1-5; the D gene is possibly TRBD1 (6 bases). Deletions cut 0 bases from V and 6 bases from J, with 10 bases between. Germline lookup yields CDR1 SGHRS and CDR2 YFSETQ. CDR3 length equals 14 residues.

V and J are TRBV28 and TRBJ1-2; no clear D gene. This CDR3 spans 13 amino acids. V dropped 3 bases and J dropped 4 bases, with 9 bases sitting between them. Germline-derived CDR1 and CDR2 are MDHEN and SYDVKM. The DNA for the CDR3 is TGTGCCAGCAGTTTTGGCCAGTCCTATGGCTACACCTTC. This codes for CASSFGQSYGYTF.

This clonotype was picked up many times. J is TRBJ2-6 and V is TRBV7-3, with 14 bases aligning to TRBD2. V lost 5 bases to trimming and J lost 0 bases; unmatched junction nucleotides: 12. There are 21 residues in the CDR3. CDR1 SGHTA and CDR2 FQGTGA come from the germline V gene. The CDR3, as DNA: TGTGCCAGCAGCCCCTGGGGACTAGCGGGAGATGTAGCCTCTGGGGCCAACGTCCTGACTTTC. Amino acid sequence: CASSPWGLAGDVASGANVLTF.

This clonotype was recorded a few times. V and J are TRBV4-1 and TRBJ1-1, with D possibly being TRBD1 (5 bases). CDR1 and CDR2 (germline): MGHRA, YSYEKL. Between the trimmed V and J ends, which lost 2 bases and 1 base, there was a span of 11 bases. CDR3 length equals 15 residues. The DNA of the CDR3 is TGCGCCAGCAGCCAACTGCGGGGGACGAACACTGAAGCTTTCTTT. The encoded protein is CASSQLRGTNTEAFF.